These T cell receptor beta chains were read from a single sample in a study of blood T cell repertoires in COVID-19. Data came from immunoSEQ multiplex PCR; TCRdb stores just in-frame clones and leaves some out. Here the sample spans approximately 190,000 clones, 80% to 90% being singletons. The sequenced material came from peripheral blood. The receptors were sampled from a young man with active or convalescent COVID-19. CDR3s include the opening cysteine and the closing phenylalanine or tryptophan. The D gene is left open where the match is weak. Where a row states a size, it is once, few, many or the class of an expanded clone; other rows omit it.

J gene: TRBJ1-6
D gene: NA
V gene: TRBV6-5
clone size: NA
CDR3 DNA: TGTGCCAGCAGGGCAGGACTGATCTATAATTCACCCCTCCACTTT
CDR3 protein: CASRAGLIYNSPLHF

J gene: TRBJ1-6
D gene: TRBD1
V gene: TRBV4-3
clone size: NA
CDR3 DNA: TGCGCCAGCAGCCAAACGGGACAGTATAATTCACCCCTCCACTTT
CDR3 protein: CASSQTGQYNSPLHF

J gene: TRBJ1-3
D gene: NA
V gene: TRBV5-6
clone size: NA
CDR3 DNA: TGTGCCAGCAGCTTTGACAGATCGGGAAACACCATATATTTT
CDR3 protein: CASSFDRSGNTIYF

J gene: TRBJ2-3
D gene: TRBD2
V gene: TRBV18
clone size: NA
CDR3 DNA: TGTGCCAGCTCACCCCAACTAGCGGGGGGTAGGGATACGCAGTATTTT
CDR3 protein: CASSPQLAGGRDTQYF

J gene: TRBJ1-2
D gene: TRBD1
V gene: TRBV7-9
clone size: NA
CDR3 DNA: TGTGCCAGCAGCTTAGCGCAGTCAGGGGGCTATGGCTACACCTTC
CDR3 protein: CASSLAQSGGYGYTF

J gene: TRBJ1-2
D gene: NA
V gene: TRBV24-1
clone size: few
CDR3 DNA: TGTGCCACCAGTGATTCTGAGGAGAGGGATGGCTACACCTTC
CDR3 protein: CATSDSEERDGYTF

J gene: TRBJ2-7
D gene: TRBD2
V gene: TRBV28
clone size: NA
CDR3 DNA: TGTGCCAGCAGTTTACAGGGACTAGCGGGAGGGCCTATCGACGAGCAGTACTTC
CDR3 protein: CASSLQGLAGGPIDEQYF

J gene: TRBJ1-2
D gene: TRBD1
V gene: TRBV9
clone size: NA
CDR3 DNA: TGTGCCAGCAGCGCCCCAACAGGGGTTTACTATGGCTACACCTTC
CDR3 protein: CASSAPTGVYYGYTF

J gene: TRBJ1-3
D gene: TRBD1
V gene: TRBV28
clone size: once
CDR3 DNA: TGTGCCAGCAGTTTGCGGGACAGGGTGGGAAACACCATATATTTT
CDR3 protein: CASSLRDRVGNTIYF

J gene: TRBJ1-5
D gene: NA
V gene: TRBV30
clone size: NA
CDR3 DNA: TGTGCCTGGAGTTCCGGCGGGAATCAGCCCCAGCATTTT
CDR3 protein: CAWSSGGNQPQHF

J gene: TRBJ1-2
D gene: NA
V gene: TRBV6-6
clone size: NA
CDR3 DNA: TGTGCCAGCACCCCACCGGACGGGGCTAACTATGGCTACACCTTC
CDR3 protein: CASTPPDGANYGYTF

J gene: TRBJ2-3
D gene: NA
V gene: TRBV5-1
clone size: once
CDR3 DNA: TGCGCCAGCAGCTTGGGACAATCCTCTAGCACAGATACGCAGTATTTT
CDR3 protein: CASSLGQSSSTDTQYF

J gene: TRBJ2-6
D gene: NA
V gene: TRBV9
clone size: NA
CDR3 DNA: TGTGCCAGCAGCCTGACAGGAACTGGGGCCAACGTCCTGACTTTC
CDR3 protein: CASSLTGTGANVLTF

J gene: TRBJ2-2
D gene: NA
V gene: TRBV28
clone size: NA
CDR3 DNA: TGTGCCAGCAGTTTATCGGGGGGCTACGTCACCGGGGAGCTGTTTTTT
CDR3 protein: CASSLSGGYVTGELFF

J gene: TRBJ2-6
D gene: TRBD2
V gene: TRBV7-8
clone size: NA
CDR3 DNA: TGTGCCAGCCGGGGGGAACGCGGGGCCAACGTCCTGACTTTC
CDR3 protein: CASRGERGANVLTF

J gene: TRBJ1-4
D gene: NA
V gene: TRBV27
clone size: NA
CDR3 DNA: TGTGCCAGCAGTCCCGCCGGGGTGGGTCCCCCTGAAAAACTGTTTTTT
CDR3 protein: CASSPAGVGPPEKLFF

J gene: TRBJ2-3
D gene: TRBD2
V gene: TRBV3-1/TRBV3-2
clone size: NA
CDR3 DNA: TGTGCCAGCAGCCAAGGGGTAGCGGGACGCACAGATACGCAGTATTTT
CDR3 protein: CASSQGVAGRTDTQYF

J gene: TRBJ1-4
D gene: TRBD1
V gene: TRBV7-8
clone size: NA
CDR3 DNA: TGTGCCAGCAGCTCGACAGGGGGGAATGAAAAACTGTTTTTT
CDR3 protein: CASSSTGGNEKLFF

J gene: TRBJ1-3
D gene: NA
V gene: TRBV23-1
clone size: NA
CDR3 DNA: TGCGCCAGCAGTCAATCGCGAGACTCTACTGGAAACACCATATATTTT
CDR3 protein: CASSQSRDSTGNTIYF

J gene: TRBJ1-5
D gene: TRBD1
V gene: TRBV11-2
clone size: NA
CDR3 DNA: TGTGCCAGCAGTTCAGATTCGGACAGGGAATTTTTTCAGCCCCAGCATTTT
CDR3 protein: CASSSDSDREFFQPQHF

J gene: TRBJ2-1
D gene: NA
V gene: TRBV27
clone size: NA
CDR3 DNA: TGTGCCAGCAGTACGTCCGGCAATGAGCAGTTCTTC
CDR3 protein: CASSTSGNEQFF

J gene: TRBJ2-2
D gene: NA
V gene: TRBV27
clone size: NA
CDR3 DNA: TGTGCCAGCCGACCCGGGGGGAACACCGGGGAGCTGTTTTTT
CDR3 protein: CASRPGGNTGELFF

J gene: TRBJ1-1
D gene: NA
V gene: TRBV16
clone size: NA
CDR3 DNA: TGTGCCAGCAGCCTTCAGAGGGACACTGAAGCTTTCTTT
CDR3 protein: CASSLQRDTEAFF